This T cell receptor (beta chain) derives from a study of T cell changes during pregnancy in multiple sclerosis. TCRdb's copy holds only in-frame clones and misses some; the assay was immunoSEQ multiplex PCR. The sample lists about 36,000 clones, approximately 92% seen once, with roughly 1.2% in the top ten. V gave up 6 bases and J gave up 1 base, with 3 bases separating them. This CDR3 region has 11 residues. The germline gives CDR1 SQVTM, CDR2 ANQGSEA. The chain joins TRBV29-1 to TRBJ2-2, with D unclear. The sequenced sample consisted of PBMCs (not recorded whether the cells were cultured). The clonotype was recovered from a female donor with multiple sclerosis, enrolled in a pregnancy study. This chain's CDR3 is CSVRNTGELFF. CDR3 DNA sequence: TGCAGCGTGAGGAACACCGGGGAGCTGTTTTTT.